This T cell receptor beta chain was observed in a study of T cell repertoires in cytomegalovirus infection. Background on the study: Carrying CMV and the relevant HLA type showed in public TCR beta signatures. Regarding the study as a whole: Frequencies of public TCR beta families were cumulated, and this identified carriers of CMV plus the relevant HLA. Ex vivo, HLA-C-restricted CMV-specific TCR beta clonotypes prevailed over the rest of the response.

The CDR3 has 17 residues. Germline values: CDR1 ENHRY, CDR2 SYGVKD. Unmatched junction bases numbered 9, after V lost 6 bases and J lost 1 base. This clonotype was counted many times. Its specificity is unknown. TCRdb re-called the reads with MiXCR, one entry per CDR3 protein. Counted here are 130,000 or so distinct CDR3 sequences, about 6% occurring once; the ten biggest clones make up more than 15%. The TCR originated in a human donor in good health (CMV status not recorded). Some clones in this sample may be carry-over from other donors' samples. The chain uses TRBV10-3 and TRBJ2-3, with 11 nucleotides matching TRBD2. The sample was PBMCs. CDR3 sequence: CAISPGTSGMGTDTQYF. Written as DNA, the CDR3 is TGTGCCATCAGCCCCGGGACTAGCGGTATGGGCACAGATACGCAGTATTTT.